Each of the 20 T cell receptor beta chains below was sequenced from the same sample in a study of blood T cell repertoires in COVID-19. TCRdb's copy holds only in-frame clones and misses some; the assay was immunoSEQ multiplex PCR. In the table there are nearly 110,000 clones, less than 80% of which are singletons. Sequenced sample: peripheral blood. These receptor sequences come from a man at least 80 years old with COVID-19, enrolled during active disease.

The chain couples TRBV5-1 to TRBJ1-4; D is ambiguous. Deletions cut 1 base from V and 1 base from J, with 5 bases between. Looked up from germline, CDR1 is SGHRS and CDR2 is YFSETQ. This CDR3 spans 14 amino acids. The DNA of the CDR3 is TGCGCCAGCAGCTTGACAGTAACTAATGAAAAACTGTTTTTT. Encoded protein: CASSLTVTNEKLFF.

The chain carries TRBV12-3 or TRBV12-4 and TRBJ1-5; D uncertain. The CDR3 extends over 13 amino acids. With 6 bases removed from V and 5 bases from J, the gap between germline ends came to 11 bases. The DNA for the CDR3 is TGTGCCAGCAGCCGGAGGAGTGATCAGCCCCAGCATTTT. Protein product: CASSRRSDQPQHF.

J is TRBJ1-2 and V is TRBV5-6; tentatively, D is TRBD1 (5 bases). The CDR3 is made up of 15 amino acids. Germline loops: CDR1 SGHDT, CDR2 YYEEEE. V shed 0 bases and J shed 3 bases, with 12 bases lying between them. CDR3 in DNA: TGTGCCAGCAGCTTGGAGGAGGGGTGGGACTATGGCTACACCTTC. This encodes CASSLEEGWDYGYTF.

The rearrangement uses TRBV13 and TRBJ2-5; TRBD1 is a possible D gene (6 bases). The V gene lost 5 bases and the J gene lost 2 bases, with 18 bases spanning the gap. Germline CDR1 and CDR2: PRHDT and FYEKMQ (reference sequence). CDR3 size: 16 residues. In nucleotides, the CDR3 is TGTGCCAGCAGCGCATCAGGACAGATCATACAAGAGACCCAGTACTTC. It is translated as CASSASGQIIQETQYF.

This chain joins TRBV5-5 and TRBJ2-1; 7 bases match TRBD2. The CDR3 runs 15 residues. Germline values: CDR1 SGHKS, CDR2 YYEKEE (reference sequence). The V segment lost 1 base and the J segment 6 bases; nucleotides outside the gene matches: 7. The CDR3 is CASSLSGGSFNEQFF. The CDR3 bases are TGTGCCAGCAGCTTGTCCGGCGGGAGCTTCAATGAGCAGTTCTTC.

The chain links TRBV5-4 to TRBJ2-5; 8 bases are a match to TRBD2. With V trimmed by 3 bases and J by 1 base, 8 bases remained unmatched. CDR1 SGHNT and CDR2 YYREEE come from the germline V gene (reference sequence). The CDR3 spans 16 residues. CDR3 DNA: TGTGCCAGCAGCTCCGGGACTAGTAGGGTCCAAGAGACCCAGTACTTC. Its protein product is CASSSGTSRVQETQYF. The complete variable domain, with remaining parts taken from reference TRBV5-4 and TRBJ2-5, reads ETGVTQSPTHLIKTRGQQVTLRCSSQSGHNTVSWYQQALGQGPQFIFQYYREEENGRGNFPPRFSGLQFPNYSSELNVNALELDDSALYLCASSSGTSRVQETQYFGPGTRLLVL.

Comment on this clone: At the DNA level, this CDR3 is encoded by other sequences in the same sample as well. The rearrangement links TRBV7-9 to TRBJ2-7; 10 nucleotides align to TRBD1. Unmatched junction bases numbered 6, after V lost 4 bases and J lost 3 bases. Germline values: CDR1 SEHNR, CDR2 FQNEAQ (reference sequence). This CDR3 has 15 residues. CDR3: CASSSPGTGVYEQYF. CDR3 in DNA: TGTGCCAGCAGCTCCCCCGGGACAGGGGTCTACGAGCAGTACTTC.

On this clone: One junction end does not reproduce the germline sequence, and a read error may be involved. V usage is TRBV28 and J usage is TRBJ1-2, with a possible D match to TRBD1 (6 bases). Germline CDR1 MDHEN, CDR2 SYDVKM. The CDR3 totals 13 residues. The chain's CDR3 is CASSLVFRDIPSF. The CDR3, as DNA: TGTGCCAGCAGTTTGGTGTTTCGGGACATCCCATCCTTC.

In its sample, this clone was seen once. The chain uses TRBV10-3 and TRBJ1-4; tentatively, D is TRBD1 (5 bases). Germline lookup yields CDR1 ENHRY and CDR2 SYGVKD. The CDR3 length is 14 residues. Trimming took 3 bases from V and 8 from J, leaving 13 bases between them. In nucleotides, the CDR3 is TGTGCCATCAGTGATGAGCAGGGCCCAGAAAAACTGTTTTTT. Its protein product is CAISDEQGPEKLFF.

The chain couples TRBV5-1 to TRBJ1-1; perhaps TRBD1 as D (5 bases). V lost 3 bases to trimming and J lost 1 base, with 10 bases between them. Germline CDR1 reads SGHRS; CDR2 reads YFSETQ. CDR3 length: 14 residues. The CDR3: CASSWGGENTEAFF. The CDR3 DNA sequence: TGCGCCAGCAGCTGGGGGGGAGAGAACACTGAAGCTTTCTTT.

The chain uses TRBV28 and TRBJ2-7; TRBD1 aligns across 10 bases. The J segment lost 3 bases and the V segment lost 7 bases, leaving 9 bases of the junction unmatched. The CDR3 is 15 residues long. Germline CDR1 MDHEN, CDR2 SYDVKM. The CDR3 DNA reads TGTGCCAGCATCACTCAGGGGACAGGGGACTACGAGCAGTACTTC. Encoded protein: CASITQGTGDYEQYF.

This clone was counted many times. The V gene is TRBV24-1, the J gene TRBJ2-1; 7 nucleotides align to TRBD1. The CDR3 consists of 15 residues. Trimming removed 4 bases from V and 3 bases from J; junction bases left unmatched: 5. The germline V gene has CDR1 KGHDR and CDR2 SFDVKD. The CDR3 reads CATSEGGTFYNEQFF. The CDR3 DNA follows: TGTGCCACCAGTGAAGGGGGCACGTTCTACAATGAGCAGTTCTTC.

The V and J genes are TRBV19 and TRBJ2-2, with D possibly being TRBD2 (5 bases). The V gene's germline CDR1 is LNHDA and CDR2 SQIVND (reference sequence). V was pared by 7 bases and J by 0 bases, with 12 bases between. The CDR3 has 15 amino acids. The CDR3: CASNSRGTNTGELFF. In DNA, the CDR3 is TGTGCCAGTAACTCTCGGGGAACGAACACCGGGGAGCTGTTTTTT.

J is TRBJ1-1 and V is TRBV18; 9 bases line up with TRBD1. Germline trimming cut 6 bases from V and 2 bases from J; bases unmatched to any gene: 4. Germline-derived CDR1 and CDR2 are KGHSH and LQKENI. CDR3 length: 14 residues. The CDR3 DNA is TGTGCCAGCTCGCTACAGGGGGCAAACACTGAAGCTTTCTTT. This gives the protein CASSLQGANTEAFF.

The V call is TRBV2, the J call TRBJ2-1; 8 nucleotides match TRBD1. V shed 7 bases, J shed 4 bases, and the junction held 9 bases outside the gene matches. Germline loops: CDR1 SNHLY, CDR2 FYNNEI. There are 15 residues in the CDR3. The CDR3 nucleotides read TGTGCCAGCAAAAAGGACAGGGCAACGTACAATGAGCAGTTCTTC. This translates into CASKKDRATYNEQFF.

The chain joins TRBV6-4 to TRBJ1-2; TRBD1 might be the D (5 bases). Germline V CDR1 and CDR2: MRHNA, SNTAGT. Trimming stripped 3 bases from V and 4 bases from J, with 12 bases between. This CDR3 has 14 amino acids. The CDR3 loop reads CASSETMDTYGYTF. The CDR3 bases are TGTGCCAGCAGTGAAACGATGGACACCTATGGCTACACCTTC.

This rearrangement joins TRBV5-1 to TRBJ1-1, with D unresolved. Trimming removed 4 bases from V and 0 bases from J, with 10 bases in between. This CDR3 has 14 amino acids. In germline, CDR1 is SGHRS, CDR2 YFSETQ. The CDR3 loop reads CASSPGSLNTEAFF. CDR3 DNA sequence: TGCGCCAGCAGCCCGGGATCTTTGAACACTGAAGCTTTCTTT.

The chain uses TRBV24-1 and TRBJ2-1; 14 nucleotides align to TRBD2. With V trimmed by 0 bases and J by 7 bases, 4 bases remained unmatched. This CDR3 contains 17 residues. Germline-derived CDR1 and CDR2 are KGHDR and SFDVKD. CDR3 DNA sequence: TGTGCCACCAGTGATTTGGGACTAGCGGGAGGTAGGAATGAGCAGTTCTTC. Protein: CATSDLGLAGGRNEQFF.

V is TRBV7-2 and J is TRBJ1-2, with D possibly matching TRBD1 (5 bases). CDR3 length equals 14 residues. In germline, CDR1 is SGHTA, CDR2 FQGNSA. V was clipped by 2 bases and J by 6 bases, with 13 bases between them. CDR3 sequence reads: CASSLTTGVHGYTF. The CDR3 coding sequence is TGTGCCAGCAGCTTAACCACAGGCGTCCATGGCTACACCTTC.

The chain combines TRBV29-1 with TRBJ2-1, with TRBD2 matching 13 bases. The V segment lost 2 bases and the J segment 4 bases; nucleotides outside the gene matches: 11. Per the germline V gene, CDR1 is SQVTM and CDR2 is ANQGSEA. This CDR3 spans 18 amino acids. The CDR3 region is CSVELVGILAGGYNEQFF. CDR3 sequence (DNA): TGCAGCGTTGAACTGGTTGGGATACTAGCGGGAGGGTACAATGAGCAGTTCTTC.